This T cell receptor beta chain was retrieved from a study of T-cell reconstitution after alpha-beta-depleted transplantation in children. Overall study results and limits: Among T cells one year after transplant, newly produced cells accounted for most counts and diversity. Roughly two months post-transplant, alpha-beta T cells reportedly originated from several hundred graft clones that had expanded. Day-60 TCRbeta diversity that was high in some patients was derived from surviving recipient T cells and thymic progenitors.

V was cut by 6 bases and J by 7 bases, with 19 bases left in between. This CDR3 is 15 amino acids long. Construction of the TCRbeta library involved unique molecular identifiers. TCRdb re-analysed the PCR reads in MiXCR, keeping a single row per CDR3 protein. The data contain over 45,000 distinct CDR3 sequences, less than 55% of them singletons. This clonotype was counted only a few times. What it binds is unknown. Sample: PBMCs, mostly from graft donor cells, taken 360 days after TCRalphabeta/CD19-depleted stem cell transplant. The receptor's source is a male patient aged 5 to 17 who had a stem cell transplant for acute lymphoblastic leukemia, so the T cells may come from the graft donor. This chain connects TRBV12-3 or TRBV12-4 to TRBJ2-1; D gene uncertain. The CDR3 DNA sequence: TGTGCCAGCAGAACCGACCCCGCGGAACGAAATGAGCAGTTCTTC. Translating it yields CASRTDPAERNEQFF.